The clone carrying this TCR beta chain came up a few times. The data were obtained in a study of T cells in Graves' hyperthyroidism and ophthalmopathy. Thyroid ultrasound, orbital computed tomography, clinical symptoms, and serum thyroxine and TRAb underpinned diagnoses. Amplification targeted TCR beta CDR3 regions from RNA transcripts. TCR CDR3 underwent first-round RT-PCR with the HTBI primer set. TCRdb redid the calling of the multiplex PCR reads with MiXCR, one entry per CDR3 protein. The data show fewer than 750,000 distinct CDR3 sequences, with roughly 14% seen just once and around an eighth held by the top ten. The CDR3 is 14 residues long. Germline CDR1 and CDR2: MNHEY and SVGEGT. J lost 6 bases, V lost 3 bases, and 7 bases had no gene match.

This rearrangement joins TRBV6-2 or TRBV6-3 to TRBJ2-7; 8 bases are shared with TRBD2. This TCR was sampled from a woman aged 50 to 60 with Graves' ophthalmopathy. The sample consisted of blood. DNA of the CDR3: TGTGCCAGCAGTTATGCGGGGGGCCGTGGCGAGCAGTACTTC. It translates to CASSYAGGRGEQYF.